This T cell receptor (beta chain) comes out of a study of cytomegalovirus exposure and HLA in healthy donors. Study-level points and caveats: HLA restriction was apparent for most CMV-associated TCR beta chains in a later analysis. The likely explanation for a cluster of highly shared sequence variants was sequencing artifact.

The CDR3 runs to 14 residues. Trimming cost V 3 bases and J 3 bases, with 12 bases left between them. Germline V CDR1 and CDR2: WSHSY, SAAADI. The PCR contained 60 Vbeta and 13 Jbeta primers. The repertoire was sequenced with immunoSEQ multiplex PCR; TCRdb's copy has only in-frame clones and lacks some. The repertoire includes just over 150,000 clones, less than 85% of them detected once, and under 8.5% sits in the top ten. As for this clone: Its antigen is not identified.

The sample comprised PBMCs. The V gene is TRBV10-2, the J gene TRBJ2-7, with a weak D call TRBD1 (5 bases). The clonotype originates from a woman aged 45-59 years in good health and CMV-seropositive. DNA for the CDR3: TGCGCCAGCAGTGAAGCAGGGATATTCTACGAGCAGTACTTC. This gives the protein CASSEAGIFYEQYF.